Listed here are 25 T cell receptor beta chains from one sample, sequenced in a study of T cells in Graves' hyperthyroidism and ophthalmopathy. Amplified TCR beta CDR3 regions derived from RNA transcripts. The HTBI primer set drove a first-round RT-PCR of the TCR CDR3. TCRdb recomputed calls from the multiplex PCR reads with MiXCR, one row per CDR3 protein. The data contain some 510,000 distinct CDR3 sequences, around 21% of them singletons. Specimen: blood. The receptors derive from a man younger than 35 with Graves' hyperthyroidism.

The chain employs TRBV5-1 and TRBJ1-5; D perhaps matches TRBD1 (6 bases). The CDR3 covers 14 residues. Germline CDR1 and CDR2: SGHRS and YFSETQ. The V end lost 0 bases, the J end lost 7 bases, and 11 bases lay between the germline ends. Here the CDR3 DNA reads TGCGCCAGCAGCTTGGACACAGGGACCCAGCCCCAGCATTTT. It encodes CASSLDTGTQPQHF.

This clonotype was recorded at least ten times. The chain uses TRBV20-1 and TRBJ2-2; D is ambiguous. V was pared by 2 bases and J by 5 bases, with 3 bases between. CDR1 and CDR2 (germline): DFQATT, SNEGSKA (reference sequence). The CDR3 totals 11 residues. Here the CDR3 reads CSARQTGELFF. CDR3 DNA: TGCAGTGCTAGACAGACCGGGGAGCTGTTTTTT.

This clonotype came up many times. The rearrangement uses TRBV6-1 and TRBJ2-7; 9 bases fit TRBD1. The V and J ends lost 5 bases and 2 bases, in that order; junction bases with no gene match: 7. Germline values: CDR1 MNHNS, CDR2 SASEGT. This CDR3 contains 15 residues. DNA for the CDR3: TGTGCCAGCAGTCCTCCGGACAGGGGCGCCTACGAGCAGTACTTC. Its translation is CASSPPDRGAYEQYF.

This clonotype was seen repeatedly, ten times or more. This chain links TRBV9 with TRBJ1-5; TRBD1 might be the D (5 bases). The CDR3 has 15 amino acids. Germline V gene lookup returns CDR1 SGDLS and CDR2 YYNGEE. The germline V and J ends were trimmed by 4 bases and 0 bases, with 11 bases remaining between them. CDR3 DNA: TGTGCCAGCAGCCGGGACGGGAATAGCAATCAGCCCCAGCATTTT. Protein sequence: CASSRDGNSNQPQHF.

This clonotype was recorded many times. The chain links TRBV29-1 to TRBJ1-2, with D hard to call. Trimming took 4 bases from V and 4 from J, leaving 13 bases between them. Germline lookup yields CDR1 SQVTM and CDR2 ANQGSEA. This CDR3 comprises 13 residues. In nucleotides, the CDR3 is TGCAGCGTTGTGGCAGTACCGTTCTATGGCTACACCTTC. Translated: CSVVAVPFYGYTF.

The sample holds many counts of this clonotype. The chain combines TRBV28 with TRBJ2-7, with 11 bases that match TRBD2. Unmatched junction bases numbered 6, after V lost 6 bases and J lost 2 bases. Germline lookup yields CDR1 MDHEN and CDR2 SYDVKM. The CDR3 contains 15 residues. DNA of the CDR3: TGTGCCAGCAGACAAGGGACTAGCGGAGCCTACGAGCAGTACTTC. Its translation is CASRQGTSGAYEQYF.

The chain employs TRBV20-1 and TRBJ1-5; no firm D call. The V gene's germline CDR1 is DFQATT and CDR2 SNEGSKA (reference sequence). The CDR3 length is 14 residues. V was clipped by 7 bases and J by 5 bases, with 18 bases between them. This chain's CDR3 is CSVKSAERYQPQHF. The CDR3 DNA sequence: TGCAGTGTCAAGTCGGCCGAGAGGTATCAGCCCCAGCATTTT.

This clonotype was detected many times. The chain employs TRBV9 and TRBJ2-5, with D possibly called TRBD1 or TRBD2 (5 bases each). The CDR3 is made up of 16 amino acids. V lost 3 bases, J lost 4 bases, and 19 bases lay in between. CDR1 SGDLS and CDR2 YYNGEE come from the germline V gene. DNA for the CDR3: TGTGCCAGCAGCGCCACCCCGGGAACCCAGGGAGAGACCCAGTACTTC. Its translation is CASSATPGTQGETQYF.

As concerns this clonotype: This may arise from a read error, as a much more abundant clone is one base away. This chain links TRBV28 with TRBJ1-3; D gene unclear. Germline V gives CDR1 MDHEN, CDR2 SYDVKM. V lost 6 bases and J 2 bases, leaving 17 bases between the germline ends. The length of the CDR3 is 16 residues. The CDR3 sequence is CASSPPLASPGNTIYF. The CDR3 DNA reads as TGTGCCAGCAGCCCGCCTCTCGCTTCCCCTGGAAACACCATATATTTT.

This clonotype appeared many times. The chain couples TRBV5-1 to TRBJ1-1; D call uncertain. V was trimmed by 3 bases and J by 1 base, leaving 16 bases between them. Germline assignment: CDR1 SGHRS and CDR2 YFSETQ. The CDR3 is made up of 16 amino acids. The CDR3: CASSSSPGVGNTEAFF. In nucleotides, the CDR3 is TGCGCCAGCAGCTCATCCCCGGGCGTAGGGAACACTGAAGCTTTCTTT.

The V and J genes are TRBV29-1 and TRBJ1-1; D is undetermined. Germline CDR1 reads SQVTM; CDR2 reads ANQGSEA. The length of the CDR3 is 12 residues. V lost 4 bases and J 4 bases, leaving 10 bases between the germline ends. CDR3 amino acids: CSVVGRSTEAFF. The CDR3 DNA follows: TGCAGCGTTGTAGGTAGGAGCACTGAAGCTTTCTTT. The variable domain in full, with the rest retrieved from reference TRBV29-1 and TRBJ1-1, is SAVISQKPSRDICQRGTSLTIQCQVDSQVTMMFWYRQQPGQSLTLIATANQGSEATYESGFVIDKFPISRPNLTFSTLTVSNMSPEDSSIYLCSVVGRSTEAFFGQGTRLTVV.

In its sample, this clonotype was seen a few times. The V gene is TRBV4-1, the J gene TRBJ2-7; D remains unclear. CDR1 MGHRA and CDR2 YSYEKL come from the germline V gene. The V end was cut by 2 bases, the J end by 6 bases, with 11 bases between. The CDR3 runs 13 residues. The CDR3 nucleotides are TGCGCCAGCAGCCAACCCCCTACGGGCGAGCAGTACTTC. It specifies CASSQPPTGEQYF.

J is TRBJ2-5 and V is TRBV6-1, with D tentatively TRBD1 (6 bases). Trimming removed 2 bases from V and 2 bases from J, with 12 bases in between. Germline CDR1 and CDR2: MNHNS and SASEGT. There are 15 residues in the CDR3. CDR3 bases: TGTGCCAGCAGTGAATCTCAGGGGCAACAAGAGACCCAGTACTTC. It specifies CASSESQGQQETQYF.

This clonotype was counted ten times or more. The chain carries TRBV19 and TRBJ1-2, with TRBD1 matching 7 bases. Germline V gene lookup returns CDR1 LNHDA and CDR2 SQIVND (reference sequence). V trimming: 9 bases; J trimming: 4 bases; junction bases outside the gene matches: 5. The CDR3 runs to 12 residues. In DNA form, the CDR3 reads TGTGCCAGCCGGGGACAGATCTATGGCTACACCTTC. This codes for CASRGQIYGYTF.

Only a few counts were recorded for this clonotype. This chain connects TRBV7-9 to TRBJ1-1, with 9 positions matching TRBD1. Germline CDR1 is SEHNR and CDR2 is FQNEAQ (reference sequence). V trimming: 5 bases; J trimming: 3 bases; junction bases outside the gene matches: 7. The CDR3 contains 15 residues. CDR3 nucleotides: TGTGCCAGCAGCCGCTCGACAGGGGGGGACACTGAAGCTTTCTTT. Translating it yields CASSRSTGGDTEAFF.

This rearrangement joins TRBV20-1 to TRBJ2-7; 10 nucleotides line up with TRBD2. Germline V lookup: CDR1 DFQATT, CDR2 SNEGSKA (reference sequence). With 6 bases clipped from V and 4 bases from J, the junction kept 9 bases outside the gene matches. The CDR3 extends over 14 amino acids. CDR3 residues: CSAESSGGAYEQYF. CDR3 bases: TGCAGTGCAGAATCTAGCGGGGGCGCGTACGAGCAGTACTTC.

This clonotype was observed at least ten times. The chain joins TRBV5-1 to TRBJ2-5, with a weak D call TRBD1 (6 bases). Germline V gene sequence: CDR1 SGHRS, CDR2 YFSETQ. V shed 4 bases and J shed 2 bases, with 12 bases lying between them. The CDR3 spans 14 residues. The CDR3 sequence is CASSHRGGQETQYF. The CDR3 coding sequence is TGCGCCAGCAGCCATAGAGGGGGACAAGAGACCCAGTACTTC.

The chain is built from TRBV12-3 or TRBV12-4 and TRBJ1-5; D not certain. V was pared by 5 bases and J by 6 bases, with 8 bases between. The CDR3 has 12 residues. The CDR3 sequence is CASSRAVQPQHF. The CDR3 nucleotides read TGTGCCAGCAGTAGGGCGGTTCAGCCCCAGCATTTT.

Details on this clonotype: A read error is possible here, since a much larger clone lies one base away. V gene TRBV11-2 combines with J gene TRBJ2-7; a weak D match, TRBD1 (7 bases). Germline V gene lookup returns CDR1 SGHAT and CDR2 FQNNGV. Trimming stripped 8 bases from V and 5 bases from J, with 19 bases between. The CDR3 runs 14 residues. DNA for the CDR3: TGTGCCAGCGGCCAAGATGGAGGGGGCGACGAGCAGTACTTC. It specifies CASGQDGGGDEQYF.

This clonotype has just a few counts. J is TRBJ1-4 and V is TRBV5-4; a possible D gene is TRBD1 (5 bases). Germline values: CDR1 SGHNT, CDR2 YYREEE (reference sequence). Trimming cost V 2 bases and J 8 bases, with 22 bases left between them. The CDR3 totals 17 residues. CDR3 nucleotides: TGTGCCAGCAGCTTATCCGGGGCCCGGGGCAAAAAAGAAAAACTGTTTTTT. Its translation: CASSLSGARGKKEKLFF.

This clonotype was seen at least ten times. The rearrangement uses TRBV6-1 and TRBJ1-1; 7 nucleotides align to TRBD1. Germline-derived CDR1 and CDR2 are MNHNS and SASEGT. The CDR3 contains 13 residues. Trimming at V came to 7 bases and at J to 2 bases, leaving 4 bases not matched to a gene. CDR3 in DNA: TGTGCCAGCATCAGACAGGGAAACACTGAAGCTTTCTTT. Its protein product is CASIRQGNTEAFF.

The table lists this clonotype with many counts. This rearrangement joins TRBV6-1 to TRBJ1-5; D ambiguous. Germline V gene data show CDR1 as MNHNS and CDR2 as SASEGT. The CDR3 runs 14 residues. V lost 2 bases and J lost 1, with 6 bases in between. The CDR3 spells CASSELRSNQPQHF. The CDR3 coding sequence is TGTGCCAGCAGTGAATTACGCAGCAATCAGCCCCAGCATTTT.

This clonotype was detected ten times or more. The chain links TRBV4-1 to TRBJ1-1, with D uncertain. With 4 bases removed from V and 8 bases from J, the gap between germline ends came to 14 bases. The CDR3 length is 13 residues. The germline gives CDR1 MGHRA, CDR2 YSYEKL. CDR3 in amino acids: CASSPRGGREAFF. CDR3 coding DNA: TGCGCCAGCAGCCCCCGAGGCGGACGGGAAGCTTTCTTT.

This clonotype was seen repeatedly, ten times or more. This sequence joins TRBV3-1 and TRBJ1-5; D uncertain. Germline assignment: CDR1 LGHDT and CDR2 YNNKEL (reference sequence). CDR3 length: 15 amino acids. V was shortened by 4 bases and J by 1 base, with 11 bases between the two germline ends. The CDR3 DNA reads TGTGCCAGCAGCCCGGCAGGAGAAAGCAATCAGCCCCAGCATTTT. This gives the protein CASSPAGESNQPQHF.

This clonotype has a count of ten or more. At one end, the junction sequence differs from germline, possibly due to a read error. The rearrangement uses TRBV12-3 or TRBV12-4 and TRBJ1-2, with 8 bases aligning to TRBD1. The CDR3 covers 11 residues. The CDR3 spells CASSLGTGYRF. The CDR3 DNA follows: TGTGCCAGCAGTTTAGGGACAGGGTATCGTTTC.